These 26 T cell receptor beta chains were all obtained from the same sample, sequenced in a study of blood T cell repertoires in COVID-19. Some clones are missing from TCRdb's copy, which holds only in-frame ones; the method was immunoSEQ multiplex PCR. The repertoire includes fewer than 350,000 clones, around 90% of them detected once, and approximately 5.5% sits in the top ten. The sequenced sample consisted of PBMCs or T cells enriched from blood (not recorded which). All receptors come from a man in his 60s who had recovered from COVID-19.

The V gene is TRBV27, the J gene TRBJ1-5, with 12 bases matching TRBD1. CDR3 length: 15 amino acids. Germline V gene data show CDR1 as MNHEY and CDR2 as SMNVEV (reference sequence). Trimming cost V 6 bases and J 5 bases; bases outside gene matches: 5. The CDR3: CASRPGQGAYQPQHF. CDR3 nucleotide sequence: TGTGCCAGCAGACCGGGACAGGGGGCTTATCAGCCCCAGCATTTT.

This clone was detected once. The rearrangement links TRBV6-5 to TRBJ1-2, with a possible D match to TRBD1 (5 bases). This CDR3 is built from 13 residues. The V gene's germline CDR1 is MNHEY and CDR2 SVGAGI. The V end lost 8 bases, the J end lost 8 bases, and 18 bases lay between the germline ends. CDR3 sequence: CASGALQGEGYTF. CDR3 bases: TGTGCCAGCGGGGCTTTGCAGGGCGAAGGCTACACCTTC.

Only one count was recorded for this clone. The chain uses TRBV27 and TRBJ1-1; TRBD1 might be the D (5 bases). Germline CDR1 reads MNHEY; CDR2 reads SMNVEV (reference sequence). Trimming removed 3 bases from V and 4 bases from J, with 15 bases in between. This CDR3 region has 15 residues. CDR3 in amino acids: CASSLWGGRGTEAFF. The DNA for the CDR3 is TGTGCCAGCAGTTTGTGGGGGGGACGGGGCACTGAAGCTTTCTTT.

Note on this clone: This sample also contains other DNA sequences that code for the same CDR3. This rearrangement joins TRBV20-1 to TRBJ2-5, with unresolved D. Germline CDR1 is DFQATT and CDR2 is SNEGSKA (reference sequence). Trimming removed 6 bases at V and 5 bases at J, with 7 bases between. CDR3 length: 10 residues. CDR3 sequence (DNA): TGCAGTGCGAGCTTGGAGACCCAGTACTTC. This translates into CSASLETQYF.

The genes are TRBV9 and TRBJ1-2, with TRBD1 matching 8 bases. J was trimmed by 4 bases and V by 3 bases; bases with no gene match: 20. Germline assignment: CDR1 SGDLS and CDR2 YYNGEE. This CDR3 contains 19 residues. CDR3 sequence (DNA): TGTGCCAGCAGCGCCCACACGTCGGTACCTCAGGGGGCTGGCTATGGCTACACCTTC. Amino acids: CASSAHTSVPQGAGYGYTF.

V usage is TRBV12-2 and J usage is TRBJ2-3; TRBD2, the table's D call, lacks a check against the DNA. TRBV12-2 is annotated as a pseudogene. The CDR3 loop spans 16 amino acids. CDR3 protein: CASRLESGRATDTQYF. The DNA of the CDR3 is TGTGCAAGTCGCTTAGAAAGCGGGAGGGCCACAGATACGCAGTATTTT.

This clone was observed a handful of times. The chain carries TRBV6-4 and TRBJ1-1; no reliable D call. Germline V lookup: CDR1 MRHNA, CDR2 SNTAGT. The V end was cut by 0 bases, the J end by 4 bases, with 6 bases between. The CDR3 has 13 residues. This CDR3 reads CASSDSQFTEAFF. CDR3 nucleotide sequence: TGTGCCAGCAGTGACTCACAGTTCACTGAAGCTTTCTTT.

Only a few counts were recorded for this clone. CDR3 amino acids: CASRVQMNTEAFF. The DNA for the CDR3 is TGTGCCAGCAGGGTACAGATGAACACTGAAGCTTTCTTT. The chain recombines TRBV6-5 with TRBJ1-1; D is unclear. Germline CDR1 reads MNHEY; CDR2 reads SVGAGI. V dropped 6 bases and J dropped 0 bases, with 8 bases sitting between them. The CDR3 loop spans 13 amino acids.

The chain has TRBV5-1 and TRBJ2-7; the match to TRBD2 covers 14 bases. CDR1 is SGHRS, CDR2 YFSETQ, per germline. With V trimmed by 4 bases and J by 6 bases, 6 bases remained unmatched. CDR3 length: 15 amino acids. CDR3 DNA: TGCGCCAGCAGCGCCCGACTAGCGGGAGGGTTCGAGCAGTACTTC. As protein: CASSARLAGGFEQYF.

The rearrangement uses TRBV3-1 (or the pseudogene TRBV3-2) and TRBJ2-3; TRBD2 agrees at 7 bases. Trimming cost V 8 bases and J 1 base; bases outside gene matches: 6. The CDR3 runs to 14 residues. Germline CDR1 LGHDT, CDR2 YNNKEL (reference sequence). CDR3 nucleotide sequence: TGTGCCAGCGGAGCTAGCGGACGCACAGATACGCAGTATTTT. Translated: CASGASGRTDTQYF.

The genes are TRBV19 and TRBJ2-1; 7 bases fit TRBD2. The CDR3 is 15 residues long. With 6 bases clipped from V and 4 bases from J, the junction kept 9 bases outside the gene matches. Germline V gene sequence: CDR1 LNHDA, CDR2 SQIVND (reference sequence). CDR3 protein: CASRPLTSRYNEQFF. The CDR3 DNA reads TGTGCCAGTAGGCCCCTGACTAGCCGATACAATGAGCAGTTCTTC.

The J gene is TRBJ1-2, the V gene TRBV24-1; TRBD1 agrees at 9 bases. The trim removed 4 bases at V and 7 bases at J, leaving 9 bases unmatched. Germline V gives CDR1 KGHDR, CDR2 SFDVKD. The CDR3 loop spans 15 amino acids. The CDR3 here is CATSESRQGVSGYTF. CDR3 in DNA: TGTGCCACCAGTGAATCCCGACAGGGGGTTTCTGGCTACACCTTC.

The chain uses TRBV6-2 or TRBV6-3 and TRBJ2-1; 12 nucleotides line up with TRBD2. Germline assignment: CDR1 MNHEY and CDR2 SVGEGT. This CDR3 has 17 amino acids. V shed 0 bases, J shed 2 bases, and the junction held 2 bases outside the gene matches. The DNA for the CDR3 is TGTGCCAGCAGTTACTCCCGGACTAGCGGGGCCTACAATGAGCAGTTCTTC. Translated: CASSYSRTSGAYNEQFF.

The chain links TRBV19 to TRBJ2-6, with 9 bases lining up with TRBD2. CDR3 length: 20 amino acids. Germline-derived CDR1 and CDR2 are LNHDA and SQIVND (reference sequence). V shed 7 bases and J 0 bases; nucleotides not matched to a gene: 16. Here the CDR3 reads CASTSSAGGPFGSGANVLTF. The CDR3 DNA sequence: TGTGCCAGTACCAGTTCCGCGGGAGGGCCGTTCGGCTCTGGGGCCAACGTCCTGACTTTC.

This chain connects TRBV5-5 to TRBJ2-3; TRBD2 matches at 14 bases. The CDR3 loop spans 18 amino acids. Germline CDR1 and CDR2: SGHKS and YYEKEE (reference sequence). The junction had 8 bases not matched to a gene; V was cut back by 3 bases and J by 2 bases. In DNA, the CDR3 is TGTGCCAGCAGCTCTTGGCGGACTAGCGGGAGGTCCACAGATACGCAGTATTTT. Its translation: CASSSWRTSGRSTDTQYF. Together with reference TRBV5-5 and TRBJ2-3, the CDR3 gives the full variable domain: DAGVTQSPTHLIKTRGQQVTLRCSPISGHKSVSWYQQVLGQGPQFIFQYYEKEERGRGNFPDRFSARQFPNYSSELNVNALLLGDSALYLCASSSWRTSGRSTDTQYFGPGTRLTVL.

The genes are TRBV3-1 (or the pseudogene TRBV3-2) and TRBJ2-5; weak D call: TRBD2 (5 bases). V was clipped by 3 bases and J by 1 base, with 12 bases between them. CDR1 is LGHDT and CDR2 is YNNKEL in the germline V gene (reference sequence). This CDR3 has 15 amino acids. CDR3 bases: TGTGCCAGCAGCCATCGGCGGACTTCCCAAGAGACCCAGTACTTC. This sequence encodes CASSHRRTSQETQYF.

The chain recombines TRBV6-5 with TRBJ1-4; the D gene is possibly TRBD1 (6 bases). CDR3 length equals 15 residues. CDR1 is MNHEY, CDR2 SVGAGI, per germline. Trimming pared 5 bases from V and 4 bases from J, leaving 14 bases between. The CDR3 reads CASSPPTGLNEKLFF. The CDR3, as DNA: TGTGCCAGCAGTCCTCCCACAGGGCTTAATGAAAAACTGTTTTTT.

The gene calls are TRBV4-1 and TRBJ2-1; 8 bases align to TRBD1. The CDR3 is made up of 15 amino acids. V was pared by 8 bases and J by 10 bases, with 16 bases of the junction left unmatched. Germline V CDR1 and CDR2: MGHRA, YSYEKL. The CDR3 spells CASGWTGSAHGEQFF. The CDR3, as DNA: TGCGCCAGCGGGTGGACAGGGTCCGCGCATGGAGAGCAGTTCTTC.

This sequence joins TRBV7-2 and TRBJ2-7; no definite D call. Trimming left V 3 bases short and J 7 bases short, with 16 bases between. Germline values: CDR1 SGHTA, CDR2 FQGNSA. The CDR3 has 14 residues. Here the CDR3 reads CASSLGGPVREQYF. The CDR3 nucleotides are TGTGCCAGCAGCTTGGGTGGCCCTGTGCGGGAGCAGTACTTC.

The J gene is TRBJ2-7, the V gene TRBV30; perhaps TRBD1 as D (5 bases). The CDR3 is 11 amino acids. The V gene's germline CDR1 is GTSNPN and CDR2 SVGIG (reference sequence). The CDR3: CGGCPCDEQYF. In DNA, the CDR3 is TGTGGGGGCTGCCCTTGCGACGAGCAGTACTTC. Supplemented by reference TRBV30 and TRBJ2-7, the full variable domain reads SQTIHQWPATLVQPVGSPLSLECTVEGTSNPNLYWYRQAAGRGLQLLFYSVGIGQISSEVPQNLSASRPQDRQFILSSKKLLLSDSGFYLCGGCPCDEQYFGPGTRLTVT.

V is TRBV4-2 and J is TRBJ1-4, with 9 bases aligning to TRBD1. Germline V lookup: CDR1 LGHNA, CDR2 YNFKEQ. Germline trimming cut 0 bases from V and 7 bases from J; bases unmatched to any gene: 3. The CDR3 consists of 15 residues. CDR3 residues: CASSQDPGQGEKLFF. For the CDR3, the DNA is TGTGCCAGCAGCCAAGACCCGGGACAGGGTGAAAAACTGTTTTTT.

The CDR3 DNA sequence: TGTGCCAGCAGCCAAGATAAGACTAGCGGGAGGGCCGGTCCTTGGGATACGCAGTATTTT. Protein sequence: CASSQDKTSGRAGPWDTQYF. The J gene is TRBJ2-3, the V gene TRBV3-1 (or the pseudogene TRBV3-2); 14 nucleotides agree with TRBD2. The germline gives CDR1 LGHDT, CDR2 YNNKEL (reference sequence). The CDR3 extends over 20 amino acids. Germline trimming cut 0 bases from V and 6 bases from J; bases unmatched to any gene: 14.

CDR3 sequence reads: CSVTTAYGYTF. Written as DNA, the CDR3 is TGCAGTGTCACGACAGCCTATGGCTACACCTTC. The V call is TRBV20-1, the J call TRBJ1-2; TRBD1 is a possible D gene (5 bases). This CDR3 has 11 amino acids. The germline V and J ends were trimmed by 7 bases and 4 bases, with 10 bases remaining between them. CDR1 is DFQATT and CDR2 is SNEGSKA in the germline V gene (reference sequence).

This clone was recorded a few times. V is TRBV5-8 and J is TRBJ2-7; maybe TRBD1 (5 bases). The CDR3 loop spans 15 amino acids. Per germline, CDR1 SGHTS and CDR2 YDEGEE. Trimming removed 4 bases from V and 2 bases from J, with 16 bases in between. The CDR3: CASSPKGRATYEQYF. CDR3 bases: TGTGCCAGCAGCCCCAAGGGCAGGGCGACCTACGAGCAGTACTTC.

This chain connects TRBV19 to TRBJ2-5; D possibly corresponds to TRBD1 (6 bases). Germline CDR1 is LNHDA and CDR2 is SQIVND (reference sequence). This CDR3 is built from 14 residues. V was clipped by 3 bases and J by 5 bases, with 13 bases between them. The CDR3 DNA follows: TGTGCCAGTAGTATCGGCAGGGGTTGGGAGACCCAGTACTTC. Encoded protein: CASSIGRGWETQYF.

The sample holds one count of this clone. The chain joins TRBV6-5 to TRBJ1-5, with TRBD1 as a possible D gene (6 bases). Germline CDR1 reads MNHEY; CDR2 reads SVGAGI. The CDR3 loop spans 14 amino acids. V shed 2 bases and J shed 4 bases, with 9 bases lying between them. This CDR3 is CASSYIRGNQPQHF. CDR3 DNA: TGTGCCAGCAGTTACATTAGGGGGAATCAGCCCCAGCATTTT.